The 3 T cell receptor beta chains reported below all come from one sample, sequenced in a study of blood T cell repertoires in COVID-19. TCRdb's table, derived via immunoSEQ multiplex PCR, lists solely in-frame clones and lacks some. The table includes some 150,000 clones, under 90% detected once. Material for sequencing was peripheral blood. The source of these receptors is a human donor in a cohort sampled during active COVID-19.

This chain joins TRBV2 and TRBJ1-6; the match to TRBD1 covers 8 bases. The CDR3 has 15 amino acids. Germline CDR1 and CDR2: SNHLY and FYNNEI. The trim removed 9 bases at V and 0 bases at J, leaving 4 bases unmatched. CDR3 in amino acids: CASNRGSSYNSPLHF. CDR3 DNA sequence: TGTGCCAGTAACAGGGGGAGCTCCTATAATTCACCCCTCCACTTT.

The gene calls are TRBV12-3 or TRBV12-4 and TRBJ1-3, with D unclear. V lost 6 bases and J lost 4, with 10 bases in between. The CDR3 has 13 residues. The CDR3 coding sequence is TGTGCCAGCAGGAATCCTCAGGGAAACACCATATATTTT. Translating it yields CASRNPQGNTIYF.

The chain links TRBV18 to TRBJ2-7, with 8 bases that match TRBD1. Germline V CDR1 and CDR2: KGHSH, LQKENI. The CDR3 length is 17 residues. V gave up 5 bases and J gave up 0 bases; unmatched junction bases: 12. The CDR3 loop is CASSTTDRVVVSYEQYF. CDR3 nucleotides: TGTGCCAGCTCAACCACGGACAGGGTGGTTGTCTCCTACGAGCAGTACTTC.